This TCR beta chain was documented in a study of blood T cell repertoires in COVID-19. Study information: The United States, Italy and Spain provided the acute and convalescent COVID-19 samples. PBMCs, B-cell-depleted T cells, or T cells provided the cDNA or gDNA that made up the material.

Authors' processing steps: Counts of nucleated cells, estimated from reference gene primer amplification, were obtained. Clones were sequenced by immunoSEQ multiplex PCR, and TCRdb holds only the in-frame ones, with some missing. V and J calls and clone size are as listed in that table; D and trimming were resolved from the DNA. The sample contains approximately 62,000 clones, 76% of which appear only once. There are 18 residues in the CDR3. CDR1 is SGHNT, CDR2 YYREEE, per germline (reference sequence). Unmatched junction bases numbered 14, after V lost 0 bases and J lost 5 bases. The sequencing input was peripheral blood. V is TRBV5-4 and J is TRBJ2-7; 10 nucleotides match TRBD1. The receptor comes from a woman aged 50 to 60 with active or convalescent COVID-19. The DNA of the CDR3 is TGTGCCAGCAGCTTGGGACAGGGGGCGCTTTTAAAGCCCCACGAGCAGTACTTC. Translating gives CASSLGQGALLKPHEQYF. Drawing the rest from reference TRBV5-4 and TRBJ2-7, the complete variable domain is ETGVTQSPTHLIKTRGQQVTLRCSSQSGHNTVSWYQQALGQGPQFIFQYYREEENGRGNFPPRFSGLQFPNYSSELNVNALELDDSALYLCASSLGQGALLKPHEQYFGPGTRLTVT.